Below are 32 T cell receptor beta chains sequenced from a single sample in a study of T cell repertoires in cytomegalovirus infection. Via MiXCR, TCRdb re-called the reads, giving one row per CDR3 protein. The repertoire holds about 250,000 distinct CDR3 sequences, with about 15% as singletons. The sequenced sample was CD8+ T cells from PBMCs. These TCRs come from a human donor in good health (CMV status not recorded). Some clones in this sample may be carry-over from other donors' samples.

Only a few counts were recorded for this clonotype. V gene TRBV6-2 or TRBV6-3 combines with J gene TRBJ2-7, with D uncertain. Looked up from germline, CDR1 is MNHEY and CDR2 is SVGEGT. CDR3 size: 14 residues. V dropped 2 bases and J dropped 4 bases, with 12 bases sitting between them. CDR3 DNA: TGTGCCAGCAGTTACGGACGTAGACCATACGAGCAGTACTTC. Amino acid sequence: CASSYGRRPYEQYF.

This sequence joins TRBV7-9 and TRBJ2-7, with 7 positions matching TRBD1. This CDR3 region has 10 residues. Germline loops: CDR1 SEHNR, CDR2 FQNEAQ (reference sequence). This CDR3 is CATGPYEQYF. The CDR3 bases are TGTGCGACAGGGCCCTACGAGCAGTACTTC.

This clonotype turned up a few times. This sequence joins TRBV19 and TRBJ2-1; TRBD1 matches at 8 bases. The CDR3 sequence is 13 residues long. CDR1 is LNHDA and CDR2 is SQIVND in the germline V gene (reference sequence). Trimming cost V 5 bases and J 6 bases; bases outside gene matches: 3. DNA for the CDR3: TGTGCCAGTAGTCAAACAGGGGGCAATGAGCAGTTCTTC. Translation gives CASSQTGGNEQFF.

This clonotype has at least ten counts. This chain connects TRBV7-2 to TRBJ1-6; perhaps TRBD1 as D (5 bases). Between the trimmed V and J ends, which lost 5 bases and 0 bases, there was a span of 11 bases. The germline V gene encodes CDR1 SGHTA and CDR2 FQGNSA. This CDR3 is built from 16 residues. CDR3 DNA sequence: TGTGCCAGCAGCACCTCAGGGAGCTCCTATAATTCACCCCTCCACTTT. This codes for CASSTSGSSYNSPLHF.

The chain links TRBV29-1 to TRBJ1-2, with D tentatively TRBD1 (5 bases). Between the trimmed V and J ends, which lost 4 bases and 14 bases, there was a span of 17 bases. There are 11 residues in the CDR3. Germline V CDR1 and CDR2: SQVTM, ANQGSEA. CDR3 sequence: CSVAARERRTF. The CDR3 bases are TGCAGCGTTGCAGCCAGGGAGCGTCGGACCTTC.

This clonotype was seen at least ten times. The V and J genes are TRBV12-3 or TRBV12-4 and TRBJ2-7; perhaps TRBD2 as D (5 bases). Trimming left V 4 bases short and J 2 bases short, with 15 bases between. The CDR3 is 15 amino acids. The CDR3 reads CASSSPRGRTYEQYF. The CDR3 nucleotides are TGTGCCAGCAGTTCCCCCAGAGGGAGAACCTACGAGCAGTACTTC.

The chain carries TRBV27 and TRBJ1-1; no clear D gene. The CDR3 sequence is 14 residues long. Trimming shortened V by 2 bases and J by 0 bases, and 7 bases separated the two germline ends. Germline CDR1 is MNHEY and CDR2 is SMNVEV (reference sequence). The DNA of the CDR3 is TGTGCCAGCAGTTTAGGCACAATGAACACTGAAGCTTTCTTT. Amino acid sequence: CASSLGTMNTEAFF.

Ten or more counts support this clonotype. The V and J genes are TRBV7-6 and TRBJ2-2; D is undetermined. CDR3 length: 19 residues. The V gene's germline CDR1 is SGHVS and CDR2 FNYEAQ. V lost 0 bases and J lost 0, with 17 bases in between. This CDR3 is CASSLAATRIITNTGELFF. CDR3 DNA: TGTGCCAGCAGCTTAGCCGCCACCCGCATAATCACGAACACCGGGGAGCTGTTTTTT.

This clonotype was seen many times. This sequence joins TRBV28 and TRBJ2-5, with 10 bases fitting TRBD1. Germline V gene lookup returns CDR1 MDHEN and CDR2 SYDVKM. The CDR3 covers 16 residues. V dropped 6 bases and J dropped 2; count of bases not matched to a gene: 9. CDR3 DNA: TGTGCCAGCAGCACCATCGGACAGGGGGTTCAAGAGACCCAGTACTTC. Protein sequence: CASSTIGQGVQETQYF.

The genes are TRBV7-9 and TRBJ1-5; D is uncertain. The germline gives CDR1 SEHNR, CDR2 FQNEAQ (reference sequence). This CDR3 comprises 15 residues. Trimming left V 0 bases short and J 6 bases short, with 12 bases between. CDR3 loop: CASSLAGGSGQPQHF. The DNA for the CDR3 is TGTGCCAGCAGCTTAGCGGGAGGCAGTGGTCAGCCCCAGCATTTT.

The table lists this clonotype with a few counts. The chain carries TRBV7-6 and TRBJ2-2, with 9 nucleotides matching TRBD2. Germline CDR1 reads SGHVS; CDR2 reads FNYEAQ. CDR3 length equals 14 residues. The trim removed 8 bases at V and 4 bases at J, leaving 5 bases unmatched. CDR3 nucleotides: TGTGCCAGCCGTGCGGGACTAGCCACCGGGGAGCTGTTTTTT. The encoded protein is CASRAGLATGELFF.

In its sample, this clonotype was seen a few times. The rearrangement joins TRBV7-9 to TRBJ1-2, with 8 bases matching TRBD1. Germline V lookup: CDR1 SEHNR, CDR2 FQNEAQ (reference sequence). There are 14 residues in the CDR3. Germline trimming cut 4 bases from V and 6 bases from J; bases unmatched to any gene: 7. Here the CDR3 reads CASSSQDREDGYTF. In DNA form, the CDR3 reads TGTGCCAGCAGCTCCCAGGACAGGGAGGATGGCTACACCTTC.

This chain links TRBV10-3 with TRBJ2-3; maybe TRBD2 (6 bases). Between the trimmed V and J ends, which lost 4 bases and 1 base, there was a span of 9 bases. The germline V gene has CDR1 ENHRY and CDR2 SYGVKD. This CDR3 region has 14 residues. CDR3 DNA: TGTGCCATCAGTGGCGGCGGGGGCACAGATACGCAGTATTTT. Translation gives CAISGGGGTDTQYF.

The chain recombines TRBV6-5 with TRBJ2-5; TRBD2 aligns across 8 bases. This CDR3 has 17 residues. V trimming: 7 bases; J trimming: 2 bases; junction bases outside the gene matches: 15. CDR1 and CDR2 (germline): MNHEY, SVGAGI. The CDR3 nucleotides are TGTGCCAGCACCCCGCTGAGTAGCGGGGTTCTACAAGAGACCCAGTACTTC. Protein sequence: CASTPLSSGVLQETQYF.

The gene calls are TRBV9 and TRBJ1-1; D gene uncertain. Germline V CDR1 and CDR2: SGDLS, YYNGEE. V lost 4 bases to trimming and J lost 1 base, with 11 bases between them. This CDR3 is built from 14 residues. The CDR3, as DNA: TGTGCCAGCAGCCAACTCCCAAGGAACACTGAAGCTTTCTTT. Translated: CASSQLPRNTEAFF. Supplemented by reference TRBV9 and TRBJ1-1, the full variable domain reads DSGVTQTPKHLITATGQRVTLRCSPRSGDLSVYWYQQSLDQGLQFLIQYYNGEERAKGNILERFSAQQFPDLHSELNLSSLELGDSALYFCASSQLPRNTEAFFGQGTRLTVV.

This clonotype was picked up many times. The chain combines TRBV7-9 with TRBJ2-7; D is unresolved. Germline V gene lookup returns CDR1 SEHNR and CDR2 FQNEAQ (reference sequence). The V end lost 1 base, the J end lost 3 bases, and 10 bases lay between the germline ends. This CDR3 spans 14 amino acids. The CDR3 is CASSLDLGNYEQYF. As DNA, the CDR3 is TGTGCCAGCAGCTTAGATCTGGGAAACTACGAGCAGTACTTC.

About this clonotype itself: A much larger clone is a single base away; this may be a read error. This rearrangement joins TRBV7-4 to TRBJ2-1, with no clear D. Germline-derived CDR1 and CDR2 are SGHVT and SQSDAQ. This CDR3 contains 13 residues. CDR3 residues: CTSSFSGFNEQFF. The CDR3 DNA reads as TGTACCAGCAGCTTCTCGGGTTTCAATGAGCAGTTCTTC.

In its sample, this clonotype was seen a few times. The genes are TRBV11-2 and TRBJ1-2; 8 bases are shared with TRBD1. J gave up 2 bases and V 3 bases, and 8 bases lay outside the gene matches. This CDR3 has 16 amino acids. Germline lookup yields CDR1 SGHAT and CDR2 FQNNGV. CDR3 sequence: CASSLGQAKRNYGYTF. The CDR3 nucleotides are TGTGCCAGCAGCTTGGGACAGGCCAAAAGAAACTATGGCTACACCTTC.

This chain connects TRBV6-2 or TRBV6-3 to TRBJ1-2; the match to TRBD1 covers 7 bases. CDR1 and CDR2 from the germline V gene are MNHEY and SVGEGT. V lost 2 bases to trimming and J lost 3 bases; unmatched junction nucleotides: 18. This CDR3 region has 19 residues. The CDR3 nucleotides are TGTGCCAGCAGTTACGAAGCGCTGGGCAGGGGGGACTTCCACTATGGCTACACCTTC. Protein sequence: CASSYEALGRGDFHYGYTF.

This clonotype showed up many times. The rearrangement joins TRBV7-2 to TRBJ1-2; D uncertain. The CDR3 spans 15 residues. V shed 8 bases and J shed 3 bases, with 19 bases lying between them. CDR1 and CDR2 (germline): SGHTA, FQGNSA. The CDR3 spells CASGPSVSGDYGYTF. As DNA, the CDR3 is TGTGCCAGCGGCCCGTCTGTCTCCGGGGACTATGGCTACACCTTC.

This clonotype was recorded many times. The chain joins TRBV20-1 to TRBJ1-6; 9 nucleotides line up with TRBD1. This CDR3 region has 14 residues. Germline V lookup: CDR1 DFQATT, CDR2 SNEGSKA (reference sequence). J gave up 8 bases and V 6 bases, and 8 bases lay outside the gene matches. As DNA, the CDR3 is TGCAGTGCGTCCCGGGACAGGGAATATTCACCCCTCCACTTT. Its translation: CSASRDREYSPLHF.

Worth noting for this clonotype: Because the CDR3's place on the DNA is in doubt, the DNA is left out and the CDR3 is given as listed by TCRdb. The chain is built from TRBV7-2 and TRBJ2-4. Including both end residues, the CDR3 is 14 amino acids long. In germline, CDR1 is SGHTA, CDR2 FQGNSA. Here the CDR3 reads CDSSLVGIGNIQSF.

This clonotype appeared many times. V gene TRBV7-9 combines with J gene TRBJ2-1; a weak D match, TRBD2 (7 bases). This CDR3 spans 16 amino acids. CDR1 and CDR2 from the germline V gene are SEHNR and FQNEAQ (reference sequence). V was trimmed by 5 bases and J by 2 bases, leaving 16 bases between them. The CDR3 DNA reads as TGTGCCAGCAGCCCTCGGGGGGCAGGGCCCTACAATGAGCAGTTCTTC. Translated: CASSPRGAGPYNEQFF.

In its sample, this clonotype was seen many times. This chain uses TRBV7-6 with TRBJ2-2; D is unclear. V shed 2 bases and J shed 6 bases, with 7 bases lying between them. In germline, CDR1 is SGHVS, CDR2 FNYEAQ. The CDR3 length is 13 residues. CDR3 DNA sequence: TGTGCCAGCAGCTTATATCGCCCCGGGGAGCTGTTTTTT. Amino acid sequence: CASSLYRPGELFF.

This clonotype has just a few counts. This chain links TRBV6-6 with TRBJ2-7; D may be TRBD1 (6 bases). This CDR3 has 14 amino acids. Germline loops: CDR1 MNHNY, CDR2 SVGAGI (reference sequence). V shed 0 bases and J shed 3 bases, with 9 bases lying between them. The CDR3 region has the DNA TGTGCCAGCAGTTACTCGACACAGGGCTACGAGCAGTACTTC. The encoded protein is CASSYSTQGYEQYF.

V usage is TRBV6-2 or TRBV6-3 and J usage is TRBJ1-5; 7 bases align to TRBD1. This CDR3 has 16 residues. The ends lost 9 bases at V and 0 bases at J; junction bases unmatched: 11. The germline V gene encodes CDR1 MNHEY and CDR2 SVGEGT. The CDR3, as DNA: TGTGCCAGTCGGGGGGTGACAGGGTATAGCAATCAGCCCCAGCATTTT. Amino acid sequence: CASRGVTGYSNQPQHF.

This clonotype was counted many times. The V call is TRBV6-5, the J call TRBJ2-7, with TRBD1 matching 9 bases. V shed 5 bases, J shed 1 base, and the junction held 9 bases outside the gene matches. CDR1 and CDR2 (germline): MNHEY, SVGAGI. The CDR3 length is 16 residues. DNA for the CDR3: TGTGCCAGCAGTCCATTGGGACAGGGACAATCCTACGAGCAGTACTTC. Its translation is CASSPLGQGQSYEQYF.

V is TRBV29-1 and J is TRBJ2-7; 8 bases match TRBD1. The V segment lost 6 bases and the J segment 2 bases; nucleotides outside the gene matches: 6. Germline V lookup: CDR1 SQVTM, CDR2 ANQGSEA. This CDR3 contains 13 residues. CDR3 sequence: CSVRQGTPYEQYF. DNA of the CDR3: TGCAGCGTCCGACAGGGGACCCCCTACGAGCAGTACTTC.

This clonotype was seen many times. V and J are TRBV2 and TRBJ2-1; unclear D gene. The CDR3 sequence is 12 residues long. V was cut by 11 bases and J by 4 bases, with 12 bases left in between. Germline CDR1 SNHLY, CDR2 FYNNEI. CDR3 DNA: TGTGCCCCTCGATTGATTTACAATGAGCAGTTCTTC. Its translation is CAPRLIYNEQFF.

This clonotype was seen at least ten times. V gene TRBV7-2 combines with J gene TRBJ2-3, with D unclear. With 5 bases removed from V and 6 bases from J, the gap between germline ends came to 12 bases. CDR3 length equals 13 residues. Germline V lookup: CDR1 SGHTA, CDR2 FQGNSA. CDR3 in DNA: TGTGCCAGCAGCCACCCCCCCGGGGATACGCAGTATTTT. It is translated as CASSHPPGDTQYF.

This clonotype came up a few times. CDR3 nucleotide sequence: TGTGCCAGCAGCAGGGGGTCGAATTCACCCCTCCACTTT. This translates into CASSRGSNSPLHF. The chain is built from TRBV2 and TRBJ1-6, with 7 bases identical to TRBD1. Trimming removed 6 bases from V and 7 bases from J; junction bases left unmatched: 3. The CDR3 spans 13 residues. Looked up from germline, CDR1 is SNHLY and CDR2 is FYNNEI.

This clonotype was counted at least ten times. The chain has TRBV6-5 and TRBJ1-1, with TRBD1 as a possible D gene (6 bases). Germline V gene data show CDR1 as MNHEY and CDR2 as SVGAGI. The V end lost 4 bases, the J end lost 3 bases, and 15 bases lay between the germline ends. The CDR3 has 15 amino acids. The CDR3 protein is CASSFLRQEYTEAFF. CDR3 coding DNA: TGTGCCAGCAGTTTCCTTAGACAGGAATACACTGAAGCTTTCTTT.